The present T cell receptor (beta chain) was sequenced within a study of shared clonotypes between healthy human individuals. V was cut by 4 bases and J by 4 bases, with 10 bases left in between. The CDR3 has 13 amino acids. CDR1 and CDR2 (germline): MDHEN, SYDVKM. Genomic DNA belonging to each subset was distributed in equal measure over several immunoSEQ plates. How the authors handled the data: Junction-only sequences without quality scores came from ImmunoSEQ, so filtering differed. TCRdb's table, derived via immunoSEQ multiplex PCR, lists solely in-frame clones and lacks some. V, J and clone size reflect that table, while D and trimming were determined from the DNA. Among 760,000 or so clones listed, roughly 96% were seen once. CD45RO-negative, CCR7-positively selected cells formed the naive CD8 fraction, excluding terminally differentiated effector memory CD45RA+ cells.

The sample was naive CD8+ T cells sorted from blood. This sequence was found in a man aged 30 to 39 in good health. The chain is built from TRBV28 and TRBJ1-2; unclear D gene. For the CDR3, the DNA is TGTGCCAGCAGTTCCTGGGGTCCCTATGGCTACACCTTC. It yields the protein CASSSWGPYGYTF.